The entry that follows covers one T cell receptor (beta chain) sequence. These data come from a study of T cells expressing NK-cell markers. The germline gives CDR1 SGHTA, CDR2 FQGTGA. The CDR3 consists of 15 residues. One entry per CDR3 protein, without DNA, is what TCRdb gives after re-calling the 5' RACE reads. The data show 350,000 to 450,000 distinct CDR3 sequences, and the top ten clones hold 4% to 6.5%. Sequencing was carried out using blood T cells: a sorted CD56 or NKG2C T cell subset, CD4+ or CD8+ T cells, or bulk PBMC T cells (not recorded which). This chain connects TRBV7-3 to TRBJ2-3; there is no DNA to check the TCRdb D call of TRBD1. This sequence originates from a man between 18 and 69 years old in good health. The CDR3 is CASSLTGVITDTQYF.